The clone carrying this TCR beta chain showed up just a few times. V lost 2 bases, J lost 0 bases, and 13 bases lay in between. From germline, CDR1 is MNHEY and CDR2 SVGAGI. The CDR3 runs 16 residues. Generated by immunoSEQ multiplex PCR, the TCRdb table keeps only in-frame clones and is missing some. The sample records 50,000 to 75,000 clones, over 85% being singletons. This sample stems from a study of blood T cell repertoires in COVID-19. Study at large: Samples of COVID-19 (acute and convalescent) were obtained from the United States, Italy and Spain.

This chain joins TRBV6-5 and TRBJ1-1, with D perhaps TRBD1 (6 bases). The clonotype comes from a man in his sixties with acute or convalescent COVID-19. Sequenced input: peripheral blood. The CDR3 nucleotides read TGTGCCAGCAGTTACCCTCCGGGACACTTGAACACTGAAGCTTTCTTT. Protein product: CASSYPPGHLNTEAFF.